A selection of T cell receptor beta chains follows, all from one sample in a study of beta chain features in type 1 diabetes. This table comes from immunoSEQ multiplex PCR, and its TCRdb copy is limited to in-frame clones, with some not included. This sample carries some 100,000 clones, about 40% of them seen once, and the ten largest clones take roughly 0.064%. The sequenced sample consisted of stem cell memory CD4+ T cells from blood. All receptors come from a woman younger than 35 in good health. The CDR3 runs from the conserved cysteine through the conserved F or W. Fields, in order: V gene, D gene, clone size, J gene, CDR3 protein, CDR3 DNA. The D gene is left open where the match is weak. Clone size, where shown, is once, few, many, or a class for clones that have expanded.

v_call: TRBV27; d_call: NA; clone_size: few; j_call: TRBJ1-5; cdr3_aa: CASSPRQSQPQHF; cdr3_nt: TGTGCCAGCAGCCCGAGACAGTCTCAGCCCCAGCATTTT
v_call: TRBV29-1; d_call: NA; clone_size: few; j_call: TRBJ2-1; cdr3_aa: CSVWTTMRNEQFF; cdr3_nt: TGCAGCGTGTGGACTACCATGAGGAATGAGCAGTTCTTC
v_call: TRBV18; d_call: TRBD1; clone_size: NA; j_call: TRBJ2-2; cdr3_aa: CASSPRTGDTGELFF; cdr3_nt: TGTGCCAGCTCACCAAGGACAGGGGACACCGGGGAGCTGTTTTTT
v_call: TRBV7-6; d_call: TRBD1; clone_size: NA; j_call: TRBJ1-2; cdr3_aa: CASSLVQGANYGYTF; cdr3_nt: TGTGCCAGCAGCTTAGTACAGGGGGCTAACTATGGCTACACCTTC
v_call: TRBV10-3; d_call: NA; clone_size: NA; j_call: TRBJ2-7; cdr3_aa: CAISERVSYEQYF; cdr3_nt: TGTGCCATCAGTGAACGGGTCTCCTACGAGCAGTACTTC
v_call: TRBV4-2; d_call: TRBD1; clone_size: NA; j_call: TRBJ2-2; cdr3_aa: CASSGGQGRTGELFF; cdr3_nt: TGTGCCAGCAGCGGAGGACAGGGTCGAACCGGGGAGCTGTTTTTT
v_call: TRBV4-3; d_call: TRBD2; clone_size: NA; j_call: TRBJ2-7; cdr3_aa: CASSQDPSGRDEQYF; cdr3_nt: TGCGCCAGCAGCCAAGATCCTAGCGGGAGGGACGAGCAGTACTTC
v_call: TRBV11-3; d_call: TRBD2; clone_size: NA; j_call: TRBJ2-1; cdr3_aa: CASSFGLAIYNEQFF; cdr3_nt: TGTGCCAGCAGCTTCGGACTAGCGATATACAATGAGCAGTTCTTC
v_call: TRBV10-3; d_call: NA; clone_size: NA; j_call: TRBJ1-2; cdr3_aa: CAISELSLTGGYTF; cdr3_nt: TGTGCCATCAGTGAGTTGTCCCTGACGGGTGGCTACACCTTC
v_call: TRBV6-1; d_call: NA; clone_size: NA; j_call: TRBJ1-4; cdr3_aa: CASSEDGTNEKLFF; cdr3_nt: TGTGCCAGCAGTGAAGACGGAACTAATGAAAAACTGTTTTTT
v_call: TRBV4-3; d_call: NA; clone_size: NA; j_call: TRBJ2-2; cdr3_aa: CASSQEMRGFPTGELFF; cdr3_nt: TGCGCCAGCAGCCAAGAGATGAGGGGGTTTCCCACCGGGGAGCTGTTTTTT
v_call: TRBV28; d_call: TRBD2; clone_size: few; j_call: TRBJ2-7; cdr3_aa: CASSLGTSGRSEQYF; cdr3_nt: TGTGCCAGCAGTTTGGGGACTAGCGGGAGGAGTGAGCAGTACTTC
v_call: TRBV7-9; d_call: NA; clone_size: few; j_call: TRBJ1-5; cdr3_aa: CASSLEGVQPQHF; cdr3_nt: TGTGCCAGCAGCTTAGAGGGGGTTCAGCCCCAGCATTTT
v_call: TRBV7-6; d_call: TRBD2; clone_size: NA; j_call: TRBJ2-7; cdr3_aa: CASSLAAGGDYEQYF; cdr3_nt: TGTGCCAGCAGCTTAGCAGCGGGAGGGGATTACGAGCAGTACTTC
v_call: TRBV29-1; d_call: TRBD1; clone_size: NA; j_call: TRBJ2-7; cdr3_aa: CSVAGTGGGFQYF; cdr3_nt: TGCAGCGTTGCGGGGACAGGGGGCGGCTTTCAGTACTTC
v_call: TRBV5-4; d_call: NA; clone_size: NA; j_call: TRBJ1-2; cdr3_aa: CASSFGLRALYGYTF; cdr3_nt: TGTGCCAGCAGCTTTGGTCTTCGTGCGCTCTATGGCTACACCTTC